This T cell receptor beta chain was recorded in a study of TIL therapy for anti-PD-1-resistant metastatic lung cancer. Across the study: By whole-exome sequencing, median non-synonymous tumor mutation burden was around 1.5 mutations per megabase.

Described time point: pre-treatment sample, taken before nivolumab and TIL therapy. This clone was observed at least ten times. Sequencing used immunoSEQ v3. Only in-frame clones appear in the TCRdb table, and some are missing; sequencing was by immunoSEQ multiplex PCR. The sample carries 50,000 or so clones, around three quarters recorded once. The sequencing here drew on blood, taken at baseline. The clonotype originates from a woman aged 30-79 years with non-small cell lung cancer.

This CDR3 is CASSWGRLNTGELFF. The CDR3 coding sequence is TGCGCCAGCAGCTGGGGCAGGCTGAACACCGGGGAGCTGTTTTTT. The chain is built from TRBV5-1 and TRBJ2-2; perhaps TRBD1 as D (5 bases). This CDR3 has 15 residues. The V end was cut by 3 bases, the J end by 1 base, with 10 bases between. Germline V lookup: CDR1 SGHRS, CDR2 YFSETQ.